These T cell receptor beta chains were read from a single sample in a study of shared clonotypes between healthy human individuals. Produced via immunoSEQ multiplex PCR; TCRdb's table is partial and in-frame only. This table holds approximately 2,000,000 clones, over 85% found once. The specimen sequenced was naive CD8+ T cells from PBMCs. These receptors all stem from a man between 18 and 29 years old in good health. Some clones in this sample may be carry-over from other donors' samples. Each CDR3 is given with its conserved first and last residue. A D gene is named only where the DNA matches it firmly.

j_gene,d_gene,v_gene,CDR3nt,CDR3aa
TRBJ2-1,TRBD2,TRBV2,TGTGCCAGCAGTGAGGAGACTAGCGGACGGCCCATCGATGAGCAGTTCTTC,CASSEETSGRPIDEQFF
TRBJ2-5,TRBD2,TRBV12-5,TGTGCTAGTGGTTTGGTACGGGTGGGACTAGCGGGAGTCCAAGAGACCCAGTACTTC,CASGLVRVGLAGVQETQYF
TRBJ2-1,TRBD2,TRBV27,TGTGCCAGCAGTCTGACAGCGGGAACTTACAATGAGCAGTTCTTC,CASSLTAGTYNEQFF
TRBJ2-7,-,TRBV13,TGTGCCAGCAGCTTAGGCCGTGGAGGTTACGAGCAGTACTTC,CASSLGRGGYEQYF
TRBJ1-1,-,TRBV28,TGTGCCAGCAGTTTCTATCCTGAAACCGAAGCTTTCTTT,CASSFYPETEAFF
TRBJ2-5,-,TRBV27,TGTGCCAGCAGCCGCCTAGGGTTAGGGGTTATTCAAGAGACCCAGTACTTC,CASSRLGLGVIQETQYF
TRBJ2-3,-,TRBV29-1,TGCAGCGTAGCCACAGGGTACACAGATACGCAGTATTTT,CSVATGYTDTQYF
TRBJ2-1,-,TRBV29-1,TGCAGCGTGGTAGAGGGGAGCTCCCCCTCCTACAATGAGCAGTTCTTC,CSVVEGSSPSYNEQFF
TRBJ2-7,-,TRBV19,TGTGCCAGTAGCCTCGGCGGCGGCTACGAGCAGTACTTC,CASSLGGGYEQYF
TRBJ1-5,TRBD1,TRBV27,TGTGCCAGCAGTTTCGTCAGGGGGAATCAGCCCCAGCATTTT,CASSFVRGNQPQHF
TRBJ2-7,TRBD1,TRBV28,TGTGCCAGCAAGTGGGGACAGGGTGCCCACGAGCAGTACTTC,CASKWGQGAHEQYF
TRBJ2-1,-,TRBV11-2,TGTGCCAGCAGCTTAGATCGCGGGGTTGGCTACAATGAGCAGTTCTTC,CASSLDRGVGYNEQFF
TRBJ1-1,TRBD1,TRBV4-2,TGTGCCAGCAGCCAGGGGGACAGGCCGGAATACACTGAAGCTTTCTTT,CASSQGDRPEYTEAFF
TRBJ2-1,-,TRBV19,TGTGCCAGTAGTATAGATCCCACCCCGGGCCTCTCCTACAATGAGCAGTTCTTC,CASSIDPTPGLSYNEQFF
TRBJ1-2,TRBD1,TRBV4-1,TGCGCCAGCAGCCCAGCCGGAGGGGGCGGATATGGCTACACCTTC,CASSPAGGGGYGYTF
TRBJ1-5,-,TRBV28,TGTGCCAGCAGTTTATTCAGAGGGGCCAATCAGCCCCAGCATTTT,CASSLFRGANQPQHF
TRBJ1-2,TRBD1,TRBV4-3,TGCGCCAGCAGCTTCTCCGGCGGACAGGCCGCTAACTATGGCTACACCTTC,CASSFSGGQAANYGYTF